Described below is a single T cell receptor beta chain sequence and its context. It lacks a known antigen. No base quality values were provided; no much bigger clone lies one nucleotide off. The cohort was made up of about 610 healthy bone marrow donors. At the time of sampling, all cohort members were nominally healthy, though unrecorded immune exposures were likely present. The donor tested CMV seronegative, placing the donor among the 352 seronegative members of the cohort. A peripheral blood sample was collected from each donor, and TCR beta sequencing was performed on peripheral blood mononuclear cells. Genomic DNA extraction from the blood cell samples was performed with the Qiagen DNeasy Blood Extraction Kit. This sample is drawn from a study of cytomegalovirus exposure and HLA in healthy donors (dated by TCRdb to about 2017). Broadly, across the study: An earlier analysis of roughly 570 of the donors reported 250 to 300 Gb of sequence data and around 110 million unique TCR beta sequences obtained from around 170 million T cells. A separate validation cohort of roughly 130 different subjects was used in addition to the 666-subject first cohort. An earlier analysis of some 500 of the donors used high-throughput TCR beta sequencing to judge whether each TCR beta V gene segment behaved as functional or pseudogenic. Donor age, sex, ethnicity and CMV serostatus were collected together with the repertoire data. In the later analysis, no new phenotypic data were used to find candidate immune exposures; instead, reliance was placed on TCR beta sequences and their occurrence across donors. HLA typing covered class I and class II loci at four-digit resolution. Typing coverage differed by locus: A, B, C, DRB1 and DQB1 were typed in roughly 620-630 donors, DQA1 in approximately 520, DPA1 in 606, and DPB1 in 450 to 480. A later genetic analysis took genome-wide SNP genotypes for about 55% of the 666 donors and used that subset as a discovery cohort. To study patterns of TCR occurrence, a later analysis re-analyzed previously published TCR beta repertoires from around 660 donors and added high-resolution HLA genotyping. Among 300 to 500 genotyped donors of the cohort, an average of roughly 230,000 unique TCR beta nucleotide sequences was sequenced per donor, of which 15% to 20% were non-productive. Every discovery cohort repertoire had been produced on one sequencing platform. To predict cytomegalovirus infection status, the study combined high-throughput TCR immunosequencing, statistical association of individual TCRs with disease status, and machine learning. A handful of DR-DQ haplotypes were handled as single units for association and clustering because linkage in the cohort was strong. The study profiled the T cell repertoires of under 850 subjects by immunosequencing and related them to cytomegalovirus serostatus. The aim of the study was to test whether cataloging public T cell receptors could identify signatures of past pathogen exposure. An early release covering 550 to 650 HLA-typed donors comprised about 300 gigabases of sequencing data and tens of millions of unique TCR sequences. The genetic ancestry cluster associated with self-reported Caucasian donors included 81% of the roughly 390 genotyped donors. What the authors observed across the whole study: A later genetic analysis associated a missense DCLRE1C variant with V-gene and J-gene trimming of TCR beta chains, and an independent cohort replicated the association. Over 15 rarely observed V segments, including chromosome 9 orphons, were excluded from the earlier analysis of about 610 of the donors because counts were too low. The classifier was reported to diagnose cytomegalovirus status with high specificity and sensitivity in both the original cohort and the validation cohort. In a later analysis, most CMV-associated TCR beta chains were found to appear HLA-restricted, with HLA associations seemingly driven largely by CMV exposure. In the study, around 150 TCR beta chains were listed as associated with cytomegalovirus. Compared with equally common non-associated chains, HLA-associated TCR beta chains in a later analysis were more clonally expanded and had lower generation probabilities. Across donors, most TCR sequences were observed very rarely, whereas some public TCRs were present in many individuals. When HLA alleles, especially DR and DQ, strongly co-occurred, TCR associations were difficult to assign to individual alleles. Broadly in line with IMGT annotations, most TCR beta V segments showed up in productive rearrangements about 87% or about 30% of the time in an earlier analysis of several hundred of the donors. A further reported finding was that TCR beta sequences accurately predicted the HLA-A and HLA-B alleles for most subjects in the first cohort. It was suggested by the authors that the approach could potentially be generalized to other disease states and immunological phenotypes. Only TCR beta chains were sequenced in this cohort, and the absence of alpha or paired-chain data limited detectable features. The sequencing pipeline was judged likely to have produced a cluster of highly shared sequence variants as a technical artifact. Some IMGT-functional V segments, including TRBV6-2 and TRBV6-3, could not be distinguished by the 87-base-pair reads and were therefore excluded. According to a later analysis, TCR association rates differed among HLA loci, with DRB1 alleles showing the most associated TCRs and HLA-C alleles showing the fewest. The only immune exposure information available for the cohort was CMV serostatus. Sequencing depth was assumed to be roughly uniform across donors in the presence/absence analyses, though that assumption may not hold. Compared with the approximately 720-donor mean, donors in an Asian-associated ancestry cluster had fewer N-insertions in productive TCRs, according to a later genetic analysis. In a later analysis, several top co-occurrence clusters were reported to appear linked to parvovirus B19, influenza, CMV and Epstein-Barr virus. Because some donors lacked HLA typing at each locus, the association tests relied only on the typed subset. A few of the identified cytomegalovirus-associated TCR beta chains were confirmed in vitro to be specific for cytomegalovirus antigens. Specific HLA alleles were associated with 15,000 to 20,000 TCR beta sequences at a false discovery rate of 0.05 in a later analysis. Correlated functional status among segregating V segments might be attributable to linkage disequilibrium, but an unknown experimental factor could not be ruled out.

CDR1 and CDR2 were assigned from the germline V gene as SGHDT and YYEEEE. The CDR3 goes from the cysteine to the phenylalanine over 13 residues. The sequence is cut down to CDR3 DNA, 39 bases in frame from base 1. V sheds 6 bases and J sheds 6 bases, leaving 13 bases between their ends. The library was built by means of the immunoSEQ multiplex PCR assay. For the multiplex PCR, a mixture combining 60 forward primers for TCR Vbeta segments and 13 reverse primers for TCR Jbeta segments was used. The CDR3 region of rearranged TCR beta genes was amplified from genomic DNA by a multiplex PCR assay. On the Illumina HiSeq System, the amplified TCR beta libraries were sequenced as 87-base-pair reads. Under the source paper's analysis protocol: In a later analysis, tens of millions of unique TCR beta chains were counted across the 666 repertoires, and around 10 million of these chains were shared by at least two donors. To remove PCR and sequencing errors, raw reads were error-corrected and collapsed into unique sequences using a nearest-neighbor algorithm that merged closely related sequences. To assign V, D and J gene segments, CDR3 sequences were aligned to IMGT reference sequences. For a sequence to be retained, at least a six-nucleotide match to both a V gene segment and a J gene segment was required. Rearrangements were classified as productive when the CDR3 lacked stop codons and remained in frame with V and J, and all other rearrangements were classified as non-productive. Following IMGT convention, CDR3 was defined as the stretch from the second conserved V-encoded cysteine to the conserved J-encoded phenylalanine. The earlier analysis of some 540 of the donors excluded any sequence lacking an unambiguous match to a single V gene segment. An earlier analysis of a few hundred of the donors classified V segments as functional when productive rearrangements were above 56.7% and as segregating when the standard deviation between donors was above 5%. A statistical classification framework was developed to diagnose cytomegalovirus status using the catalog of TCR beta chain sequences. In a later analysis, TCR nucleotide sequences were compared against IMGT/GENE-DB human TR gene sequences so that V and J genes could be assigned. A later analysis assigned CDR3 sequences and most-parsimonious VDJ recombination scenarios with the TCRdist pipeline. In a later analysis, every TCR beta chain was defined by the combination of its CDR3 amino acid sequence and its V-gene family, and reads without a unique V-gene family were dropped. A later analysis removed several hundred highly shared, low-generation-probability nucleotide sequences to deal with suspected cross-contamination and a sequencing artifact. A later analysis calculated a clonal expansion index for each public chain from normalized within-repertoire ranks of inferred template counts. A later analysis computed generation probabilities with a VDJ recombination model fitted to out-of-frame rearrangements, and checked the results against IGoR. In a later analysis, TCR-TCR, TCR-HLA and TCR-CMV co-occurrence was scored with hypergeometric tests, and a repertoire-size bias correction was applied to TCR pairs. To estimate false discovery rates, a later analysis permuted the HLA or CMV assignments 20 times. In a later analysis, co-occurring TCRs were grouped with DBSCAN, and TCRdist sequence similarity was added when clustering was performed within HLA-allele-positive subsets. For co-occurrence clustering, repertoires with fewer than 30,000 or more than 120,000 public chains were excluded, along with a handful of repertoires with anomalous nucleotide sharing. In TCRdb, the immuneACCESS table is reduced to in-frame sequences with V and J assigned. These tables do not hold every clone; where another copy was compared, an unresolved V gene accounts for under half, and the others remain unexplained. Clonal size and the V and J genes are those of that table, whereas D and trimming came from the DNA. Across this sample there are 140,000 to 150,000 clones, with about 72% seen only once. The ten largest clones take up roughly 2.1% of the sample.

The source of this sequence is a man aged 35-49 years in good health and CMV-seronegative. The sequence is built from TRBV5-6 and TRBJ2-1, with no reliable assignment of the D segment. Sample: PBMCs. The CDR3 protein is CASILEVSNEQFF. The base sequence is TGTGCCAGCATACTTGAAGTTAGCAATGAGCAGTTCTTC. Reference TRBV5-6 and TRBJ2-1 proteins supply the regions before and after the CDR3; the full variable domain is: DAGVTQSPTHLIKTRGQQVTLRCSPKSGHDTVSWYQQALGQGPQFIFQYYEEEERQRGNFPDRFSGHQFPNYSSELNVNALLLGDSALYLCASILEVSNEQFFGPGTRLTVL.